A selection of T cell receptor beta chains follows, all from one sample in a study of spatial heterogeneity in lung cancer. TCRdb re-called the 5' RACE reads with MiXCR, one entry per CDR3 protein. The data contain about 110,000 distinct CDR3 sequences, roughly 10% of them singletons. The sample was PBMCs, taken at follow-up. Receptor source: a female donor with early-stage non-small cell lung cancer. Both conserved end residues are part of each CDR3. Each record gives: D gene, J gene, clone size, V gene, CDR3 DNA, CDR3 protein. A D gene is named only where the DNA matches it firmly. Size is omitted from some rows. Given values are once, few, many or a class for expanded clones.

-	TRBJ2-2	-	TRBV7-9	TGTGCCAGCAGCTCCCCCAACACCGGGGAGCTGTTTTTT	CASSSPNTGELFF
TRBD1	TRBJ1-2	-	TRBV5-1	TGCGCCAGCAGCTATGCAGGGGGCGATGGCTACACCTTC	CASSYAGGDGYTF
TRBD2	TRBJ2-1	few	TRBV29-1	TGCAGCGTTGGGGGCGGGAGGGAAATCTACAATGAGCAGTTCTTC	CSVGGGREIYNEQFF
TRBD1	TRBJ1-4	-	TRBV10-2	TGCGCCAGCAGGGGGTCGGGACAGGGGCTTCTGGCTAATGAAAAACTGTTTTTT	CASRGSGQGLLANEKLFF
TRBD2	TRBJ2-1	-	TRBV24-1	TGTGCCACCGGGACTAGCGGGAGGGGCGATGAGCAGTTCTTC	CATGTSGRGDEQFF
-	TRBJ2-5	few	TRBV7-3	TGTGCCAGCAGCAGCCCCCCGCGGCAGACCCAGTACTTC	CASSSPPRQTQYF
TRBD2	TRBJ2-1	-	TRBV28	TGTGCCAGCAGCAGAACTAGCGGGGGGGGCAATGAGCAGTTCTTC	CASSRTSGGGNEQFF
-	TRBJ1-6	many	TRBV7-9	TGTGCCAGCAGCCGCTCAGCACGGAATAATTCACCCCTCCACTTT	CASSRSARNNSPLHF
-	TRBJ1-2	-	TRBV27	TGTGCCAGCAGTCGTTCCAGGGTCGTAATTGACTACACCTTC	CASSRSRVVIDYTF
-	TRBJ2-3	-	TRBV7-2	TGTGCCAGCAGCTTGGGCCCAAAGACGGATACGCAGTATTTT	CASSLGPKTDTQYF
TRBD1	TRBJ1-1	few	TRBV10-3	TGTGCCACAGGACAGGATACTCGGAACACTGAAGCTTTCTTT	CATGQDTRNTEAFF
TRBD2	TRBJ2-3	few	TRBV2	TGTGCCAGCAGTCGTCTAGCGGTATCAGATACGCAGTATTTT	CASSRLAVSDTQYF
-	TRBJ2-1	few	TRBV9	TGTGCCAGCAGCGTATCGAGAGGAGCCTACAATGAGCAGTTCTTC	CASSVSRGAYNEQFF
-	TRBJ2-3	many	TRBV2	TGTGCCAGCAGTTCGGGCCAAAGTTTTGATACGCAGTATTTT	CASSSGQSFDTQYF
-	TRBJ2-2	-	TRBV7-7	TGTGCTAGCAGCCGCCGTGCTGAAGCCGCGAACACCGGGGAGCTGTTTTTT	CASSRRAEAANTGELFF
TRBD2	TRBJ2-5	few	TRBV5-1	TGCGCCAGCAGCTTGGGGAGCGGGAGAGAGACCCAGTACTTC	CASSLGSGRETQYF
TRBD1	TRBJ1-4	-	TRBV5-1	TGCGCCAGCAGACCAGGGGGAGGTAATGAAAAACTGTTTTTT	CASRPGGGNEKLFF
TRBD2	TRBJ2-3	-	TRBV20-1	TGCAGTGCTCCGGGACTAGCTTCCTTTACAGATACGCAGTATTTT	CSAPGLASFTDTQYF
-	TRBJ2-7	many	TRBV2	TGTGCCAGCAGTGGTTCCAGGACTACCGAGCAGTACTTC	CASSGSRTTEQYF
-	TRBJ2-3	many	TRBV15	TGTGCCACCAGAGAGGGAGCTAGCACAGATACGCAGTATTTT	CATREGASTDTQYF
-	TRBJ2-5	-	TRBV6-2/TRBV6-3	TGTGCCAGCAGTTACGTGGGTACTGAGACCCAGTACTTC	CASSYVGTETQYF
-	TRBJ1-5	-	TRBV7-9	TGTGCCAGCAGCAAAGGGGATGTGAGCAATCAGCCCCAGCATTTT	CASSKGDVSNQPQHF
TRBD1	TRBJ2-5	few	TRBV30	TGTGCCTGTTCTCAGGGGGCGAGCCAAGAGACCCAGTACTTC	CACSQGASQETQYF
-	TRBJ2-5	-	TRBV7-7	TGTGCTAGCAGCTTAGCGTGGGGGAACGCGGCCCAGTACTTC	CASSLAWGNAAQYF
-	TRBJ2-1	many	TRBV13	TGTGCCAGCAGCCTAGCTTGGGAGCAGTTCTTC	CASSLAWEQFF
-	TRBJ2-3	many	TRBV9	TGTGCCAGCAGCGTAGGGGGGAGTGGCACAGATACGCAGTATTTT	CASSVGGSGTDTQYF
-	TRBJ2-2	few	TRBV5-5	TGTGCCAGCAACTCACCTTATCGAACGAACACCGGGGAGCTGTTTTTT	CASNSPYRTNTGELFF
-	TRBJ2-3	many	TRBV9	TGTGCCAGCAGCGTGATGACCACAGATACGCAGTATTTT	CASSVMTTDTQYF
-	TRBJ1-1	few	TRBV6-5	TGTGCCAGCAGTTATGCCCCGGGTCGACGGACTGAAGCTTTCTTT	CASSYAPGRRTEAFF
-	TRBJ1-6	-	TRBV4-1	TGCGCCAGCAGCCAAGGTTCAGGGCGACGAAATTCACCCCTCCACTTT	CASSQGSGRRNSPLHF